One sample yielded the 10 T cell receptor beta chains listed below, sequenced in a study of blood T cell repertoires in COVID-19. The table came from immunoSEQ multiplex PCR; TCRdb's copy has only in-frame clones and leaves some out. The sample includes roughly 320,000 clones, over 90% of them seen just once. Sequencing was performed on PBMCs or T cells enriched from blood (not recorded which). Source of these receptors: a woman in her twenties or thirties who had been exposed to COVID-19.

The V gene is TRBV19, the J gene TRBJ2-3, with D tentatively TRBD2 (6 bases). Germline V lookup: CDR1 LNHDA, CDR2 SQIVND (reference sequence). V lost 5 bases and J 5 bases, leaving 14 bases between the germline ends. CDR3 length equals 14 residues. CDR3 protein: CASSSAGLIDTQYF. CDR3 DNA: TGTGCCAGTAGTTCGGCGGGACTGATAGATACGCAGTATTTT. The whole variable domain, remainder taken from reference TRBV19 and TRBJ2-3, is DGGITQSPKYLFRKEGQNVTLSCEQNLNHDAMYWYRQDPGQGLRLIYYSQIVNDFQKGDIAEGYSVSREKKESFPLTVTSAQKNPTAFYLCASSSAGLIDTQYFGPGTRLTVL.

There are many counts of this clone. The chain carries TRBV7-9 and TRBJ2-1, with 8 positions matching TRBD2. Trimming removed 6 bases from V and 4 bases from J; junction bases left unmatched: 11. The CDR3 length is 16 residues. Per germline, CDR1 SEHNR and CDR2 FQNEAQ (reference sequence). DNA of the CDR3: TGTGCCAGCAGTTTTAGCGGGGCGCTACTTTACAATGAGCAGTTCTTC. Its protein product is CASSFSGALLYNEQFF.

This chain connects TRBV19 to TRBJ1-1; D is uncertain. Germline assignment: CDR1 LNHDA and CDR2 SQIVND (reference sequence). Trimming cost V 7 bases and J 5 bases, with 14 bases left between them. This CDR3 comprises 13 residues. The CDR3 is CASIARGGTEAFF. CDR3 DNA: TGTGCCAGTATTGCCCGGGGAGGAACTGAAGCTTTCTTT.

This clone was observed at least ten times. The chain joins TRBV5-1 to TRBJ1-5; 11 nucleotides align to TRBD1. The CDR3 extends over 19 amino acids. Germline CDR1 reads SGHRS; CDR2 reads YFSETQ. The V segment lost 3 bases and the J segment 0 bases; nucleotides outside the gene matches: 11. The CDR3 nucleotides read TGCGCCAGCAGCTGGACAGGGGGCGTTTTGTTGTTTAGCAATCAGCCCCAGCATTTT. Encoded protein: CASSWTGGVLLFSNQPQHF.

This clone was counted between two and nine times. The rearrangement uses TRBV4-2 and TRBJ1-1; D ambiguous. CDR1 is LGHNA and CDR2 is YNFKEQ in the germline V gene. This CDR3 comprises 11 residues. V shed 1 base and J shed 8 bases, with 5 bases lying between them. CDR3 nucleotide sequence: TGTGCCAGCAGCCAAGGTCTCGAAGCTTTCTTT. This codes for CASSQGLEAFF.

The chain employs TRBV7-9 and TRBJ2-4, with 10 bases matching TRBD2. The germline V gene has CDR1 SEHNR and CDR2 FQNEAQ (reference sequence). V shed 5 bases and J 0 bases; nucleotides not matched to a gene: 13. The CDR3 has 19 residues. CDR3 region: CASSPGASGGQVAKNIQYF. CDR3 nucleotides: TGTGCCAGCAGCCCAGGGGCTAGCGGGGGCCAAGTAGCCAAAAACATTCAGTACTTC. The full variable domain, in which reference TRBV7-9 and TRBJ2-4 provide the parts outside the CDR3, is DTGVSQNPRHKITKRGQNVTFRCDPISEHNRLYWYRQTLGQGPEFLTYFQNEAQLEKSRLLSDRFSAERPKGSFSTLEIQRTEQGDSAMYLCASSPGASGGQVAKNIQYFGAGTRLSVL.

The J gene is TRBJ1-2, the V gene TRBV12-3 or TRBV12-4, with 8 nucleotides matching TRBD1. Trimming removed 3 bases from V and 12 bases from J; junction bases left unmatched: 6. The CDR3 length is 12 residues. The CDR3 bases are TGTGCCAGCAGTTTCGGACAGGGATTTCACACCTTC. This encodes CASSFGQGFHTF.

This chain connects TRBV6-5 to TRBJ2-2; a weak D match, TRBD2 (6 bases). The CDR3 has 14 amino acids. V shed 7 bases and J shed 7 bases, with 16 bases lying between them. Looked up from germline, CDR1 is MNHEY and CDR2 is SVGAGI. CDR3 DNA: TGTGCCAGCATAACTGGGGGGTCGGGCGGGGAGCTGTTTTTT. Its protein is CASITGGSGGELFF.

The chain carries TRBV19 and TRBJ1-1; D is unclear. This CDR3 has 12 amino acids. Germline CDR1 LNHDA, CDR2 SQIVND (reference sequence). Trimming stripped 3 bases from V and 8 bases from J, with 10 bases between. In DNA, the CDR3 is TGTGCCAGTAGTATGCGAGGGCAGGAAGCTTTCTTT. Its translation: CASSMRGQEAFF.

The chain couples TRBV7-9 to TRBJ2-1; D is ambiguous. The CDR3 extends over 14 amino acids. The V and J ends lost 4 bases and 1 base respectively, with 8 bases between them. Germline CDR1 is SEHNR and CDR2 is FQNEAQ (reference sequence). This chain's CDR3 is CASSYGGSYNEQFF. DNA of the CDR3: TGTGCCAGCAGCTACGGCGGATCCTACAATGAGCAGTTCTTC.